The rows below give T cell receptor beta chains drawn from one sample of a study of T cell responses to AZD1222 COVID-19 vaccine. Some clones are missing from TCRdb's copy, which holds only in-frame ones; the method was immunoSEQ multiplex PCR. The top ten clones hold approximately 10% of a sample with fewer than 200,000 clones, around nine tenths of them seen once. The source was peripheral blood, collected 28 days after the second AZD1222 dose. Receptors were obtained from an adult who received the AZD1222 COVID-19 vaccine. Each CDR3 is given with its conserved first and last residue. The D gene is left open where the match is weak. A clone size is listed for some rows: how often the clone was seen (once, few, many), or a class if it is expanded.

>NA|TRBV4-2|NA|TRBJ1-6
CASSQEMAVNSPLHF
TGTGCCAGCAGCCAAGAAATGGCTGTGAATTCACCCCTCCACTTT
>TRBD1|TRBV29-1|NA|TRBJ1-1
CSVGGRGSSIAFF
TGCAGCGTTGGGGGCAGGGGGTCCTCAATAGCTTTCTTT
>NA|TRBV7-9|NA|TRBJ2-3
CASRVSGTDTQYF
TGTGCCAGCCGGGTCAGCGGCACAGATACGCAGTATTTT
>TRBD1|TRBV7-2|NA|TRBJ1-2
CASSLDWGTGKDGYTF
TGTGCCAGCAGCTTAGATTGGGGGACAGGGAAGGATGGCTACACCTTC
>NA|TRBV6-2/TRBV6-3|NA|TRBJ2-7
CASSRGQNYEQYF
TGTGCCAGCAGCCGCGGACAGAACTACGAGCAGTACTTC
>NA|TRBV3-1/TRBV3-2|NA|TRBJ1-3
CASSLRQLSGNTIYF
TGTGCCAGCAGCCTCCGACAGCTCTCTGGAAACACCATATATTTT
>NA|TRBV7-3|NA|TRBJ1-1
CASSATGGDTEAFF
TGTGCCAGCAGCGCGACAGGTGGGGACACTGAAGCTTTCTTT
>NA|TRBV11-3|NA|TRBJ2-1
CASSPGGGTGRNNEQFF
TGTGCCAGCAGCCCCGGGGGGGGGACAGGGAGGAACAATGAGCAGTTCTTC
>NA|TRBV7-3|few|TRBJ1-5
CASSSIRQDNQPQHF
TGTGCCAGCAGCTCAATACGACAAGACAATCAGCCCCAGCATTTT
>NA|TRBV23-1|NA|TRBJ1-2
CASSLGLIDGYTF
TGCGCCAGCAGCCTAGGTTTAATAGACGGCTACACCTTC
>NA|TRBV25-1|NA|TRBJ2-7
CASSEGQGKAEQYF
TGTGCCAGCAGTGAGGGGCAGGGGAAAGCCGAGCAGTACTTC
>TRBD1|TRBV29-1|NA|TRBJ1-2
CSAGQGFAYGYTF
TGCAGCGCAGGACAGGGCTTCGCCTATGGCTACACCTTC
>TRBD1|TRBV6-5|once|TRBJ1-6
CASSYGTVTLNSPLHF
TGTGCCAGCAGTTACGGGACAGTGACCTTGAATTCACCCCTCCACTTT
>NA|TRBV28|NA|TRBJ2-2
CASSSTGPPGELFF
TGTGCCAGCAGTTCTACAGGGCCTCCCGGGGAGCTGTTTTTT
>NA|TRBV6-5|NA|TRBJ2-3
CASGRTIITDTQYF
TGTGCCAGCGGCCGGACAATAATCACAGATACGCAGTATTTT
>NA|TRBV27|NA|TRBJ1-1
CASSFGGSEAFF
TGTGCCAGCAGTTTTGGGGGTTCTGAAGCTTTCTTT
>NA|TRBV28|once|TRBJ2-5
CASSSSWGQETQYF
TGTGCCAGCAGTTCTAGTTGGGGCCAAGAGACCCAGTACTTC
>TRBD1|TRBV30|NA|TRBJ1-4
CAWSEGGDEKLFF
TGTGCCTGGAGTGAAGGGGGCGACGAAAAACTGTTTTTT
>TRBD2|TRBV30|NA|TRBJ2-1
CAWSGGGSYNEQFF
TGTGCCTGGAGTGGGGGGGGTTCCTACAATGAGCAGTTCTTC
>NA|TRBV6-5|NA|TRBJ1-1
CASSYRAPVNTEAFF
TGTGCCAGCAGTTACAGGGCCCCTGTGAACACTGAAGCTTTCTTT
>NA|TRBV28|NA|TRBJ1-3
CASSFWGRTSGNTIYF
TGTGCCAGCAGTTTTTGGGGCCGGACCTCTGGAAACACCATATATTTT
>NA|TRBV30|NA|TRBJ1-4
CAWSEGGKLFF
TGTGCCTGGAGTGAGGGAGGAAAACTGTTTTTT
>NA|TRBV2|NA|TRBJ2-5
CASSGRRVETQYF
TGTGCCAGCAGTGGGAGGCGGGTGGAGACCCAGTACTTC
>TRBD2|TRBV29-1|few|TRBJ2-2
CSVGASGDGELFF
TGCAGCGTTGGAGCTAGCGGGGACGGGGAGCTGTTTTTT
>TRBD1|TRBV7-9|NA|TRBJ2-7
CASSLGTGFNEQYF
TGTGCCAGCAGCTTAGGGACAGGATTTAACGAGCAGTACTTC
>NA|TRBV6-4|few|TRBJ2-2
CASSDSTTLAGKPGELFF
TGTGCCAGCAGTGACTCGACGACCTTAGCAGGGAAGCCCGGGGAGCTGTTTTTT
>NA|TRBV4-2|once|TRBJ2-1
CASSQGGAGSYNEQFF
TGTGCCAGCAGCCAGGGGGGGGCCGGCTCCTACAATGAGCAGTTCTTC
>TRBD2|TRBV5-1|NA|TRBJ2-3
CASSLGRGGTDTQYF
TGCGCCAGCAGCTTGGGCCGCGGGGGAACAGATACGCAGTATTTT
>TRBD2|TRBV6-4|NA|TRBJ2-2
CASSPVGLAGSTGELFF
TGTGCCAGCAGCCCGGTCGGACTAGCGGGGAGCACCGGGGAGCTGTTTTTT
>NA|TRBV12-3/TRBV12-4|NA|TRBJ1-2
CASSLSSGGYTF
TGTGCCAGCAGTTTATCGTCGGGTGGCTACACCTTC
>NA|TRBV9|NA|TRBJ2-3
CASSVGGVGRSADTQYF
TGTGCCAGCAGCGTAGGCGGTGTCGGTAGAAGCGCAGATACGCAGTATTTT
>TRBD1|TRBV19|NA|TRBJ2-6
CASSIGGGTGANVLTF
TGTGCCAGTAGTATAGGAGGGGGCACTGGGGCCAACGTCCTGACTTTC
>TRBD2|TRBV19|NA|TRBJ2-7
CASSQTSRISYEQYF
TGTGCCAGTAGTCAGACTAGCCGGATCTCCTACGAGCAGTACTTC
>TRBD1|TRBV4-2|NA|TRBJ1-5
CASSQGTGDKGPQHF
TGTGCCAGCAGCCAAGGGACAGGGGATAAGGGCCCCCAGCATTTT
>TRBD1|TRBV6-1|once|TRBJ2-1
CASSDRQGFYEQFF
TGTGCCAGCAGTGATCGACAGGGATTCTATGAGCAGTTCTTC
>NA|TRBV10-2|NA|TRBJ2-1
CASGSGGDEQFF
TGCGCCAGCGGTAGCGGCGGGGATGAGCAGTTCTTC
>TRBD1|TRBV5-4|NA|TRBJ2-7
CASSSPRQGGWYEQYF
TGTGCCAGCAGCTCCCCGAGACAGGGGGGTTGGTACGAGCAGTACTTC
>TRBD2|TRBV2|NA|TRBJ2-7
CASSRLAGTYEQYF
TGTGCCAGCAGCCGACTAGCGGGGACATACGAGCAGTACTTC
>TRBD2|TRBV5-4|NA|TRBJ2-3
CASSSGGANTDTQYF
TGTGCCAGCAGCTCCGGGGGGGCCAACACAGATACGCAGTATTTT
>NA|TRBV4-1|NA|TRBJ2-3
CASSQVTISTDTQYF
TGCGCCAGCAGCCAAGTGACTATTTCCACAGATACGCAGTATTTT
>NA|TRBV10-3|NA|TRBJ1-1
CAISEGGGAFF
TGTGCCATCAGTGAGGGTGGCGGAGCTTTCTTT
>NA|TRBV6-1|NA|TRBJ1-6
CASSEARRRSNSPLHF
TGTGCCAGCAGTGAAGCACGCAGGCGGAGTAATTCACCCCTCCACTTT
>TRBD2|TRBV27|few|TRBJ2-2
CASRAGEVYTGELFF
TGTGCCAGCAGGGCGGGGGAGGTATACACCGGGGAGCTGTTTTTT
>NA|TRBV7-9|NA|TRBJ2-7
CASSSLDGGRKNEQYF
TGTGCCAGCAGCTCATTGGATGGGGGGCGCAAGAACGAGCAGTACTTC
>NA|TRBV9|NA|TRBJ2-2
CASSVVGAGELFF
TGTGCCAGCAGCGTAGTAGGGGCCGGGGAGCTGTTTTTT
>NA|TRBV28|NA|TRBJ1-3
CASSLGGPGNTIYF
TGTGCCAGCAGTTTAGGAGGGCCTGGAAACACCATATATTTT
>NA|TRBV29-1|NA|TRBJ1-1
CSVGRGYTEAFF
TGCAGCGTTGGTAGGGGGTACACTGAAGCTTTCTTT
>TRBD1|TRBV19|NA|TRBJ1-5
CASSTTGAHNQPQHF
TGTGCCAGTAGTACGACAGGGGCCCACAATCAGCCCCAGCATTTT
>TRBD1|TRBV19|NA|TRBJ2-3
CASSTWDRGRDTQYF
TGTGCCAGTAGTACCTGGGACAGGGGGAGGGATACGCAGTATTTT
>TRBD1|TRBV7-9|NA|TRBJ2-7
CASSFRTGPDPQYF
TGTGCCAGCAGCTTTCGGACAGGACCGGATCCGCAGTACTTC
>NA|TRBV19|NA|TRBJ2-2
CASKVPGANTGELFF
TGTGCCAGTAAGGTGCCTGGAGCAAACACCGGGGAGCTGTTTTTT
>NA|TRBV5-1|NA|TRBJ2-3
CASSLDGFSADTQYF
TGCGCCAGCAGCTTGGACGGATTTTCCGCAGATACGCAGTATTTT
>NA|TRBV3-1/TRBV3-2|few|TRBJ2-7
CASSQPFRGAASYEQYF
TGTGCCAGCAGCCAACCCTTTCGCGGGGCCGCCTCCTACGAGCAGTACTTC
>NA|TRBV5-1|NA|TRBJ2-6
CASSSTGPGANVLTF
TGCGCCAGCAGCTCTACAGGGCCTGGGGCCAACGTCCTGACTTTC
>NA|TRBV28|NA|TRBJ2-7
CASSLSDMTEQYF
TGTGCCAGCAGTTTAAGTGATATGACAGAGCAGTACTTC
>NA|TRBV6-5|NA|TRBJ1-4
CASRSPTSEKLFF
TGTGCCAGCAGGAGCCCTACTAGTGAAAAACTGTTTTTT
>NA|TRBV6-5|NA|TRBJ2-1
CASKSFRGGEQFF
TGTGCCAGCAAGAGTTTCCGGGGCGGTGAGCAGTTCTTC